These 5 T cell receptor beta chains were sequenced from one sample in a study of T cells after yellow fever vaccination. TCRdb re-called the 5' RACE reads through MiXCR, storing one row per CDR3 protein. The sample records about 75,000 distinct CDR3 sequences, approximately 7.3% being singletons. The material sequenced was CD8+ T cells sorted from PBMCs, taken 10 days after the first yellow fever vaccination. Every receptor here comes from a young man who received the YFV17D yellow fever vaccine.

This clonotype came up many times. This CDR3 is CASSEAGLHELAGTDTQYF. Written as DNA, the CDR3 is TGTGCCAGCAGTGAAGCCGGCCTCCACGAACTAGCGGGGACAGATACGCAGTATTTT. The chain joins TRBV2 to TRBJ2-3, with 10 bases identical to TRBD2. The CDR3 is 19 amino acids. With 0 bases clipped from V and 3 bases from J, the junction kept 12 bases outside the gene matches. From germline, CDR1 is SNHLY and CDR2 FYNNEI.

This clonotype was recorded many times. The V gene is TRBV19, the J gene TRBJ2-1, with D tentatively TRBD1 (6 bases). Germline V gene sequence: CDR1 LNHDA, CDR2 SQIVND (reference sequence). Trimming removed 6 bases at V and 1 base at J, with 10 bases between. The CDR3 is 14 residues long. CDR3 DNA sequence: TGTGCCAGTAGGTTCCAGGGGTCCTACAATGAGCAGTTCTTC. Its translation is CASRFQGSYNEQFF.

In its sample, this clonotype was seen a few times. The chain employs TRBV27 and TRBJ1-1; the D gene is possibly TRBD1 (5 bases). The CDR3 consists of 14 residues. Per the germline V gene, CDR1 is MNHEY and CDR2 is SMNVEV (reference sequence). V gave up 7 bases and J gave up 2 bases, with 14 bases separating them. For the CDR3, the DNA is TGTGCCAGCACCGGGACGGATATTAACACTGAAGCTTTCTTT. Protein sequence: CASTGTDINTEAFF.

This clonotype was recorded at least ten times. This sequence joins TRBV9 and TRBJ2-2; D gene uncertain. Germline CDR1 SGDLS, CDR2 YYNGEE. This CDR3 is 15 amino acids long. V lost 4 bases and J lost 0, with 10 bases in between. The CDR3 spells CASSPWTSNTGELFF. The DNA of the CDR3 is TGTGCCAGCAGCCCCTGGACCTCGAACACCGGGGAGCTGTTTTTT.

This clonotype was observed many times. This sequence joins TRBV4-1 and TRBJ2-1; 7 nucleotides align to TRBD2. J lost 4 bases, V lost 6 bases, and 9 bases had no gene match. The CDR3 contains 15 residues. Germline V lookup: CDR1 MGHRA, CDR2 YSYEKL. The DNA of the CDR3 is TGCGCCAGCAGGGGTACCGGGGGGACGTACAATGAGCAGTTCTTC. Amino acids: CASRGTGGTYNEQFF.